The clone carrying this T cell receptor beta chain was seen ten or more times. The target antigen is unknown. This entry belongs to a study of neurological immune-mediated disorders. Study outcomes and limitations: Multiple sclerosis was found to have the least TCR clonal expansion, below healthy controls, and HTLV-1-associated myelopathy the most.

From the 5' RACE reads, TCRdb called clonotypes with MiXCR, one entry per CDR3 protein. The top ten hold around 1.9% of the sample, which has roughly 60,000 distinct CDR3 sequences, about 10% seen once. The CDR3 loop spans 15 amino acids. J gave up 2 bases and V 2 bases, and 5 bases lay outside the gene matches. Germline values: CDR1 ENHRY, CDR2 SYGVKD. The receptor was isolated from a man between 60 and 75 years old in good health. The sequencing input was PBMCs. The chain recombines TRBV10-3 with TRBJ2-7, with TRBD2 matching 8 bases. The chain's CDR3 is CAISEPGGGTYEQYF. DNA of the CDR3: TGTGCCATCAGTGAGCCGGGGGGGGGCACCTACGAGCAGTACTTC.